This entry lists 16 T cell receptor beta chains sequenced from one sample in a study of cytomegalovirus exposure and HLA in healthy donors. Assay: immunoSEQ multiplex PCR; the TCRdb copy retains only in-frame clones and omits some. Of tens of thousands of clones in the sample, about nine tenths were seen once. The sample comprised PBMCs. Receptors originate from a man between 25 and 39 years old in good health and CMV-seronegative.

The chain uses TRBV28 and TRBJ2-7; D gene ambiguous. This CDR3 comprises 14 residues. V was trimmed by 7 bases and J by 1 base, leaving 14 bases between them. The V gene's germline CDR1 is MDHEN and CDR2 SYDVKM. This chain's CDR3 is CASINRLPSYEQYF. The CDR3 DNA sequence: TGTGCCAGCATCAATCGTCTACCATCCTACGAGCAGTACTTC.

The chain carries TRBV5-1 and TRBJ2-7; 7 bases are a match to TRBD1. V lost 7 bases to trimming and J lost 7 bases; unmatched junction nucleotides: 11. The CDR3 has 13 amino acids. CDR1 SGHRS and CDR2 YFSETQ come from the germline V gene. This CDR3 reads CASGRQGSREQYF. CDR3 coding DNA: TGCGCCAGCGGCCGACAGGGTTCGAGGGAGCAGTACTTC.

The table lists this clone with a count of one. The chain joins TRBV5-1 to TRBJ2-7; 11 nucleotides align to TRBD1. The CDR3 runs 18 residues. V dropped 0 bases and J dropped 5; count of bases not matched to a gene: 13. Germline V gives CDR1 SGHRS, CDR2 YFSETQ. DNA of the CDR3: TGCGCCAGCAGCTTGGGCACCGGGACAGGGGGGTTTAAGGACGAGCAGTACTTC. Residues: CASSLGTGTGGFKDEQYF. The full variable domain, its missing parts supplied by reference TRBV5-1 and TRBJ2-7, is KAGVTQTPRYLIKTRGQQVTLSCSPISGHRSVSWYQQTPGQGLQFLFEYFSETQRNKGNFPGRFSGRQFSNSRSEMNVSTLELGDSALYLCASSLGTGTGGFKDEQYFGPGTRLTVT.

V and J are TRBV18 and TRBJ2-2; 11 bases match TRBD1. J gave up 5 bases and V 1 base, and 9 bases lay outside the gene matches. The CDR3 extends over 18 amino acids. Germline V gives CDR1 KGHSH, CDR2 LQKENI. The chain's CDR3 is CASSPQAPGTGGTGELFF. In nucleotides, the CDR3 is TGTGCCAGCTCACCACAGGCCCCCGGGACAGGGGGAACCGGGGAGCTGTTTTTT.

This chain uses TRBV7-9 with TRBJ2-5; D not certain. Per germline, CDR1 SEHNR and CDR2 FQNEAQ (reference sequence). The CDR3 loop spans 16 amino acids. The V gene lost 2 bases and the J gene lost 5 bases, with 18 bases spanning the gap. In DNA, the CDR3 is TGTGCCAGCAGCTTAAATCCCCAGGCCCCACGGGAGACCCAGTACTTC. It translates to CASSLNPQAPRETQYF. Full variable domain (remainder filled in from reference TRBV7-9 and TRBJ2-5): DTGVSQNPRHKITKRGQNVTFRCDPISEHNRLYWYRQTLGQGPEFLTYFQNEAQLEKSRLLSDRFSAERPKGSFSTLEIQRTEQGDSAMYLCASSLNPQAPRETQYFGPGTRLLVL.

In its sample, this clone was seen a few times. One end of the junction fails to match germline, which may point to a read error. This rearrangement joins TRBV7-7 to TRBJ2-1; D may be TRBD1 (6 bases). This CDR3 spans 13 amino acids. The V gene's germline CDR1 is SSHAT and CDR2 FNYEAQ (reference sequence). The CDR3 nucleotides read TGTGCTAGCAGCTTTAGGGGGAACAATGAGCAGTTCTTC. Translated, it gives CASSFRGNNEQFF.

CDR3 DNA sequence: TGTGCCAGCAGCTTAGGAGGGATATCTGGAAACACCATATATTTT. Its translation is CASSLGGISGNTIYF. The V and J genes are TRBV11-2 and TRBJ1-3; D remains ambiguous. Trimming stripped 1 base from V and 1 base from J, with 8 bases between. The CDR3 extends over 15 amino acids. Germline V gene data show CDR1 as SGHAT and CDR2 as FQNNGV.

V usage is TRBV7-9 and J usage is TRBJ2-7, with D perhaps matching TRBD2 (5 bases). Germline V gene lookup returns CDR1 SEHNR and CDR2 FQNEAQ (reference sequence). V shed 2 bases and J shed 2 bases, with 13 bases lying between them. CDR3 length: 15 residues. As DNA, the CDR3 is TGTGCCAGCAGCTTACACCGGGGTTCTACCTACGAGCAGTACTTC. Translating gives CASSLHRGSTYEQYF. Combining the CDR3 with reference TRBV7-9 and TRBJ2-7 gives the whole variable domain DTGVSQNPRHKITKRGQNVTFRCDPISEHNRLYWYRQTLGQGPEFLTYFQNEAQLEKSRLLSDRFSAERPKGSFSTLEIQRTEQGDSAMYLCASSLHRGSTYEQYFGPGTRLTVT.

The chain joins TRBV2 to TRBJ2-7, with 9 bases lining up with TRBD2. Trimming took 3 bases from V and 2 from J; bases not matched to a gene: 17. This CDR3 contains 19 residues. Germline lookup yields CDR1 SNHLY and CDR2 FYNNEI. CDR3 sequence: CASSDQAFSSGRSTYEQYF. The CDR3 DNA is TGTGCCAGCAGTGATCAAGCATTTAGTAGCGGGAGATCCACCTACGAGCAGTACTTC.

The genes are TRBV25-1 and TRBJ2-7; 7 bases are a match to TRBD2. Per germline, CDR1 MGHDK and CDR2 SYGVNS. The CDR3 sequence is 15 residues long. J gave up 4 bases and V 3 bases, and 9 bases lay outside the gene matches. The CDR3 reads CASSDFGEGMYEQYF. CDR3 bases: TGTGCCAGCAGTGATTTCGGGGAGGGGATGTACGAGCAGTACTTC.

The rearrangement joins TRBV25-1 to TRBJ2-2, with D possibly being TRBD1 (5 bases). The CDR3 is 11 amino acids. Per the germline V gene, CDR1 is MGHDK and CDR2 is SYGVNS. The V end lost 10 bases, the J end lost 4 bases, and 7 bases lay between the germline ends. The CDR3 region is CATTGTGELFF. CDR3 sequence (DNA): TGTGCCACCACAGGCACCGGGGAGCTGTTTTTT.

The chain employs TRBV9 and TRBJ2-3, with 12 positions matching TRBD2. CDR3 length: 16 amino acids. Germline CDR1 and CDR2: SGDLS and YYNGEE. V was pared by 4 bases and J by 3 bases, with 6 bases of the junction left unmatched. In DNA, the CDR3 is TGTGCCAGCAGCCCGCTAGCGGGAGGGCCTACAGATACGCAGTATTTT. Protein product: CASSPLAGGPTDTQYF.

The rearrangement links TRBV9 to TRBJ2-5; D is unclear. Germline CDR1 SGDLS, CDR2 YYNGEE. The CDR3 loop spans 15 amino acids. Trimming removed 1 base at V and 3 bases at J, with 13 bases between. The CDR3 reads CASSVTLPPKETQYF. DNA for the CDR3: TGTGCCAGCAGCGTAACGCTGCCTCCTAAAGAGACCCAGTACTTC.

The chain couples TRBV5-1 to TRBJ1-1; TRBD1 agrees at 7 bases. The CDR3 is made up of 15 amino acids. With V trimmed by 4 bases and J by 4 bases, 10 bases remained unmatched. Germline assignment: CDR1 SGHRS and CDR2 YFSETQ. The CDR3 coding sequence is TGCGCCAGCAGCATAACCCCGGGACAGCGCACTGAAGCTTTCTTT. Its translation: CASSITPGQRTEAFF.

The J gene is TRBJ2-1, the V gene TRBV27, with 9 bases fitting TRBD2. Germline V gene data show CDR1 as MNHEY and CDR2 as SMNVEV (reference sequence). CDR3 size: 15 residues. Trimming removed 5 bases from V and 3 bases from J; junction bases left unmatched: 5. The CDR3 loop reads CASSLSGGNYNEQFF. The CDR3 nucleotides are TGTGCCAGCAGTCTTAGCGGGGGCAACTACAATGAGCAGTTCTTC.

The chain links TRBV11-2 to TRBJ2-3; TRBD2 matches 11 bases. This CDR3 has 15 amino acids. Germline loops: CDR1 SGHAT, CDR2 FQNNGV. Trimming at V came to 8 bases and at J to 1 base, leaving 5 bases not matched to a gene. The CDR3 region has the DNA TGTGCCAGCTCCTCGGGACTAGCGGGCACAGATACGCAGTATTTT. Translated: CASSSGLAGTDTQYF. The full variable domain, its missing parts supplied by reference TRBV11-2 and TRBJ2-3, is EAGVAQSPRYKIIEKRQSVAFWCNPISGHATLYWYQQILGQGPKLLIQFQNNGVVDDSQLPKDRFSAERLKGVDSTLKIQPAKLEDSAVYLCASSSGLAGTDTQYFGPGTRLTVL.